This T cell receptor beta chain was profiled in a study of control samples from healthy donors and cancer patients. Using immunoSEQ multiplex PCR, the repertoire was profiled, and TCRdb retains in-frame clones only, with some absent. The table includes roughly 120,000 clones, roughly 90% detected once. Per germline, CDR1 SEHNR and CDR2 FQNEAQ (reference sequence). CDR3 length equals 12 residues. Trimming removed 6 bases from V and 1 base from J, with 7 bases in between. The clonotype was recovered from a woman between 18 and 29 years old in good health. V is TRBV7-9 and J is TRBJ2-7; D uncertain. The specimen was blood. The chain's CDR3 is CASRGPSYEQYF. The CDR3, as DNA: TGTGCCAGCAGGGGCCCGTCCTACGAGCAGTACTTC.